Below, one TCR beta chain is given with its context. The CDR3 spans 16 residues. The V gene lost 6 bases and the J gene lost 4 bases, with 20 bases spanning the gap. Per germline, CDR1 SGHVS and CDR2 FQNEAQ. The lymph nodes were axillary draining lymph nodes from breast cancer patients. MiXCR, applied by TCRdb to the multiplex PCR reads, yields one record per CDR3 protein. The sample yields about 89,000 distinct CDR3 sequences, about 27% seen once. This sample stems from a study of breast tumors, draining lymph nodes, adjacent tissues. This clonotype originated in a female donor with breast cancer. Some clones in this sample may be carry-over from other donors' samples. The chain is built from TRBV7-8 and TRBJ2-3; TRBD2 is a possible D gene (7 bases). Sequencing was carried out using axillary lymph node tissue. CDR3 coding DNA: TGTGCCAGCAGGGCGGGGGCAGGGGAAATGGCAGATACGCAGTATTTT. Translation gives CASRAGAGEMADTQYF.